Following are 21 T cell receptor beta chains from one sample sequenced in a study of cytotoxic CD8 clonotypes in ibrutinib-treated CLL. Profiled with immunoSEQ multiplex PCR; TCRdb holds only in-frame clones, not every one. The sample holds 60,000 to 70,000 clones, approximately 62% seen once. Source: PBMCs, taken after 12 months of ibrutinib treatment. These receptors were taken from a human donor with chronic lymphocytic leukemia.

This chain uses TRBV19 with TRBJ1-2; possible D gene TRBD1, 5 bases. V dropped 6 bases and J dropped 4 bases, with 18 bases sitting between them. Germline-derived CDR1 and CDR2 are LNHDA and SQIVND (reference sequence). The CDR3 runs 15 residues. In DNA form, the CDR3 reads TGTGCCAGTAGGAAAAGCGGGACGAAGACCTATGGCTACACCTTC. This gives the protein CASRKSGTKTYGYTF.

The chain has TRBV10-2 and TRBJ1-1; unclear D gene. This CDR3 has 14 amino acids. Germline assignment: CDR1 WSHSY and CDR2 SAAADI. Trimming took off 10 bases at V and 1 base at J, with 16 bases between the two ends. In DNA, the CDR3 is TGCGCCATTGGCCCGAGGCAGACGAACACTGAAGCTTTCTTT. Protein: CAIGPRQTNTEAFF.

The chain couples TRBV11-2 to TRBJ1-3, with TRBD1 identical over 7 bases. V lost 8 bases, J lost 0 bases, and 4 bases stayed unmatched. The CDR3 contains 14 residues. Germline values: CDR1 SGHAT, CDR2 FQNNGV. The CDR3 protein is CASEDRSSGNTIYF. CDR3 in DNA: TGTGCCAGCGAGGACAGGAGCTCTGGAAACACCATATATTTT. Full variable domain (missing parts from reference TRBV11-2 and TRBJ1-3): EAGVAQSPRYKIIEKRQSVAFWCNPISGHATLYWYQQILGQGPKLLIQFQNNGVVDDSQLPKDRFSAERLKGVDSTLKIQPAKLEDSAVYLCASEDRSSGNTIYFGEGSWLTVV.

The rearrangement joins TRBV7-2 to TRBJ2-2; 7 positions agree with TRBD2. CDR3 size: 15 residues. Germline loops: CDR1 SGHTA, CDR2 FQGNSA. The V gene end was trimmed by 7 bases and the J gene end by 5 bases; junction bases not matched to a gene: 10. CDR3 amino acids: CASTPVGGVTGELFF. CDR3 nucleotide sequence: TGTGCCAGCACCCCGGTGGGGGGGGTAACCGGGGAGCTGTTTTTT.

The CDR3 here is CASRTSGRRNEQYF. In nucleotides, the CDR3 is TGTGCCAGCCGTACTAGCGGGAGGAGAAACGAGCAGTACTTC. The chain couples TRBV6-5 to TRBJ2-7; TRBD2 aligns across 12 bases. With V trimmed by 8 bases and J by 5 bases, 7 bases remained unmatched. The V gene's germline CDR1 is MNHEY and CDR2 SVGAGI. The CDR3 has 14 amino acids.

V is TRBV5-6 and J is TRBJ1-6, with TRBD1 as a possible D gene (6 bases). The V gene lost 4 bases and the J gene lost 9 bases, with 14 bases spanning the gap. The CDR3 consists of 14 residues. Germline V gene data show CDR1 as SGHDT and CDR2 as YYEEEE. The CDR3 region has the DNA TGTGCCAGCAGCCATGGGACACGGGCTTCACCCCTCCACTTT. Amino acid sequence: CASSHGTRASPLHF.

V usage is TRBV5-4 and J usage is TRBJ1-1, with D hard to call. Germline CDR1 is SGHNT and CDR2 is YYREEE (reference sequence). This CDR3 contains 13 residues. The V gene lost 0 bases and the J gene lost 2 bases, with 5 bases spanning the gap. The CDR3 coding sequence is TGTGCCAGCAGCTTGGGAGCTAACACTGAAGCTTTCTTT. Its protein is CASSLGANTEAFF.

The chain recombines TRBV7-9 with TRBJ2-1; 12 bases map to TRBD2. The CDR3 covers 15 residues. Trimming at V came to 2 bases and at J to 9 bases, leaving 5 bases not matched to a gene. Germline-derived CDR1 and CDR2 are SEHNR and FQNEAQ (reference sequence). DNA of the CDR3: TGTGCCAGCAGCTTAAGTCTAGCGGGAGGGGTTGAGCAGTTCTTC. This encodes CASSLSLAGGVEQFF. Using reference TRBV7-9 and TRBJ2-1 for the parts outside the CDR3, the full variable domain is DTGVSQNPRHKITKRGQNVTFRCDPISEHNRLYWYRQTLGQGPEFLTYFQNEAQLEKSRLLSDRFSAERPKGSFSTLEIQRTEQGDSAMYLCASSLSLAGGVEQFFGPGTRLTVL.

This clone was observed a few times. Written as DNA, the CDR3 is TGTGCCAGTATGGGGCCAGGGGGCGGCTATGGCTACACCTTC. It codes for CASMGPGGGYGYTF. The chain is built from TRBV19 and TRBJ1-2; 8 nucleotides line up with TRBD1. The V segment lost 7 bases and the J segment 4 bases; nucleotides outside the gene matches: 8. This CDR3 is built from 14 residues. Per germline, CDR1 LNHDA and CDR2 SQIVND (reference sequence).

The rearrangement links TRBV6-5 to TRBJ2-5; 9 bases are a match to TRBD2. The CDR3 has 16 residues. The trim removed 2 bases at V and 5 bases at J, leaving 9 bases unmatched. Germline V gene data show CDR1 as MNHEY and CDR2 as SVGAGI. The CDR3 DNA reads TGTGCCAGCAGTTACGAGGGTAGCGGGGGTTTGGAGACCCAGTACTTC. This translates into CASSYEGSGGLETQYF.

This clone was found many times. This rearrangement joins TRBV7-9 to TRBJ2-2; D is uncertain. V was cut by 7 bases and J by 4 bases, with 10 bases left in between. Germline V gives CDR1 SEHNR, CDR2 FQNEAQ (reference sequence). CDR3 length: 13 amino acids. The CDR3 here is CASKGDVTGELFF. The CDR3 DNA sequence: TGTGCCAGCAAGGGTGACGTCACCGGGGAGCTGTTTTTT. Filled out from reference TRBV7-9 and TRBJ2-2, the complete variable domain reads DTGVSQNPRHKITKRGQNVTFRCDPISEHNRLYWYRQTLGQGPEFLTYFQNEAQLEKSRLLSDRFSAERPKGSFSTLEIQRTEQGDSAMYLCASKGDVTGELFFGEGSRLTVL.

This clone was seen more than once but under ten times. This chain joins TRBV2 and TRBJ2-1; 8 nucleotides agree with TRBD2. Germline V gene data show CDR1 as SNHLY and CDR2 as FYNNEI. This CDR3 has 14 residues. V lost 8 bases and J lost 7; bases outside the gene matches: 10. Here the CDR3 DNA reads TGTGCCAGCCTAATAGCGGGAACGGGGAATGAGCAGTTCTTC. It specifies CASLIAGTGNEQFF.

The sample holds one count of this clone. The J gene is TRBJ1-3, the V gene TRBV6-5; no firm D call. The V end lost 9 bases, the J end lost 8 bases, and 11 bases lay between the germline ends. There are 11 residues in the CDR3. Per the germline V gene, CDR1 is MNHEY and CDR2 is SVGAGI. The CDR3 DNA sequence: TGTGCCAGTGTACGATTACACACCATATATTTT. Protein product: CASVRLHTIYF.

The chain links TRBV5-1 to TRBJ2-5; 9 bases fit TRBD1. Losses at the gene ends were 5 bases for V and 4 bases for J; bases not matched to a gene: 9. The CDR3 covers 15 residues. Per the germline V gene, CDR1 is SGHRS and CDR2 is YFSETQ. The CDR3 reads CASSWTGAPLETQYF. DNA of the CDR3: TGCGCCAGCAGTTGGACAGGGGCCCCCTTAGAGACCCAGTACTTC.

This chain joins TRBV11-2 and TRBJ2-1, with 10 positions matching TRBD2. Germline CDR1 is SGHAT and CDR2 is FQNNGV. The CDR3 is made up of 14 amino acids. The V gene end was trimmed by 5 bases and the J gene end by 10 bases; junction bases not matched to a gene: 8. DNA for the CDR3: TGTGCCAGCAGCGAGCAGAGAGCGGGGGGGGAGCAGTTCTTC. Its translation: CASSEQRAGGEQFF.

The chain combines TRBV30 with TRBJ2-5; D assignment may be TRBD1 or TRBD2 (6 bases each). Germline CDR1 is GTSNPN and CDR2 is SVGIG (reference sequence). The CDR3 consists of 14 residues. V was trimmed by 1 base and J by 5 bases, leaving 14 bases between them. CDR3 sequence: CAWSGAGGGETQYF. In DNA, the CDR3 is TGTGCCTGGAGTGGGGCTGGAGGGGGGGAGACCCAGTACTTC.

This chain links TRBV6-1 with TRBJ1-1; weak D call: TRBD1 (6 bases). Trimming left V 5 bases short and J 3 bases short, with 10 bases between. CDR3 length: 13 amino acids. Germline assignment: CDR1 MNHNS and CDR2 SASEGT. The CDR3 region is CASSFKGDTEAFF. CDR3 DNA sequence: TGTGCCAGCAGTTTTAAGGGGGACACTGAAGCTTTCTTT.

CDR3 region: CASSIVGGANTEAFF. The CDR3 DNA is TGTGCCAGTAGTATAGTTGGGGGCGCGAACACTGAAGCTTTCTTT. The rearrangement uses TRBV19 and TRBJ1-1, with D perhaps matching TRBD1 (6 bases). Germline values: CDR1 LNHDA, CDR2 SQIVND (reference sequence). The CDR3 length is 15 residues. Deletions cut 1 base from V and 1 base from J, with 10 bases between.

CDR3 nucleotide sequence: TGCGCCAGCAGATCCGGGACCTACAATGAGCAGTTCTTC. Its protein is CASRSGTYNEQFF. The V gene is TRBV5-1, the J gene TRBJ2-1, with a possible D match to TRBD2 (5 bases). This CDR3 spans 13 amino acids. Per germline, CDR1 SGHRS and CDR2 YFSETQ. V dropped 5 bases and J dropped 2 bases, with 8 bases sitting between them.

This chain uses TRBV9 with TRBJ2-3; no firm D call. The CDR3 length is 13 residues. Trimming took 0 bases from V and 1 from J, leaving 3 bases between them. The germline CDR1 and CDR2 sequences are SGDLS and YYNGEE. The CDR3 reads CASSVVRTDTQYF. In DNA form, the CDR3 reads TGTGCCAGCAGCGTAGTACGCACAGATACGCAGTATTTT. Full variable domain (missing parts from reference TRBV9 and TRBJ2-3): DSGVTQTPKHLITATGQRVTLRCSPRSGDLSVYWYQQSLDQGLQFLIQYYNGEERAKGNILERFSAQQFPDLHSELNLSSLELGDSALYFCASSVVRTDTQYFGPGTRLTVL.

The chain combines TRBV18 with TRBJ2-1, with 7 bases lining up with TRBD1. Germline V gene data show CDR1 as KGHSH and CDR2 as LQKENI. J gave up 4 bases and V 3 bases, and 6 bases lay outside the gene matches. CDR3 size: 15 residues. Here the CDR3 DNA reads TGTGCCAGCTCACCCGACAGGGCGAGTTACAATGAGCAGTTCTTC. This encodes CASSPDRASYNEQFF.